The clone carrying this TCR beta chain is large. No antigen is known for it. A library prepared for alpha chains yielded this beta chain as an off-target read; its size is of little meaning. This entry comes from a study of spatial heterogeneity in lung cancer. Study outcomes and limitations: Compared with follow-up, resection was when ubiquitous expanded tumor TCRs appeared in blood more.

The time point here: sample taken at primary tumor resection. Whole RNA, isolated from tumor, nontumor lung or frozen PBMC, was sequenced without prior sorting. The 60 to 80 donors had untreated early-stage non-small cell lung cancer. The CDR3 runs to 21 residues. Germline lookup yields CDR1 LNHDA and CDR2 SQIVND (reference sequence). V trimming: 6 bases; J trimming: 5 bases; junction bases outside the gene matches: 21. TCRdb re-analysed the 5' RACE reads in MiXCR, keeping a single row per CDR3 protein. Of 200 to 300 distinct CDR3 sequences detected, 22% appear once; the ten largest clones hold approximately 50%.

The sequenced sample was PBMCs, obtained at surgery. The chain links TRBV19 to TRBJ2-2; 13 bases are shared with TRBD2. The TCR comes from a male donor with early-stage non-small cell lung cancer. The DNA of the CDR3 is TGTGCCAGTAGCCACTCAAGGGCAACTAGCGGGAGGGCGAGAGGGACCGGGGAGCTGTTTTTT. It codes for CASSHSRATSGRARGTGELFF.